This T cell receptor (beta chain) was profiled in a study of blood T cell repertoires in COVID-19. Study-wide context: Sites across the United States, Italy and Spain contributed samples from acute and convalescent COVID-19. Sample material is recorded as cDNA or gDNA derived from T cells, B-cell-depleted T cells, or PBMCs.

Those enrolled in Seattle joined during active infection and were followed longitudinally afterward. This table comes from immunoSEQ multiplex PCR, and its TCRdb copy is limited to in-frame clones, with some not included. The sample consists of 250,000 to 350,000 clones, 88% of them appearing once. This CDR3 spans 14 amino acids. V dropped 6 bases and J dropped 4; count of bases not matched to a gene: 7. Germline V gene lookup returns CDR1 MNHEY and CDR2 SVGAGI. The specimen sequenced was peripheral blood. The chain joins TRBV6-5 to TRBJ1-2; 8 bases are a match to TRBD1. The source of this sequence is a woman in her thirties with COVID-19, enrolled during active disease. DNA for the CDR3: TGTGCCAGCAGCCTCGACAGGGGCTTCTATGGCTACACCTTC. Translating gives CASSLDRGFYGYTF.